One T cell receptor (beta chain) is described in this entry. As yet, its antigen is unknown. This specimen comes from a study of OX40 agonist ivuxolimab in advanced cancers. Germline V gives CDR1 SEHNR, CDR2 FQNEAQ (reference sequence). The CDR3 sequence is 16 residues long. V lost 5 bases and J lost 2; bases outside the gene matches: 6. Using immunoSEQ multiplex PCR, the repertoire was profiled, and TCRdb retains in-frame clones only, with some absent. The data contain approximately 67,000 clones, just over 90% of them seen just once; the ten biggest clones take up 5.5% to 6%. Study-level results: Partial responders receiving 0.1-3.0 mg/kg showed among the lowest clonal expansion.

The sequence derives from an adult with an advanced solid tumor such as melanoma, head and neck, liver or kidney cancer. Here the sequenced sample was CD4+ or CD8+ T cells sorted from blood, taken in a trial of the OX40 agonist ivuxolimab. This chain connects TRBV7-9 to TRBJ2-3; TRBD2 agrees at 11 bases. In DNA form, the CDR3 reads TGTGCCAGCAGCCTGATAGCGGGAGGGGTCACAGATACGCAGTATTTT. Its protein is CASSLIAGGVTDTQYF.